These 14 T cell receptor beta chains share one sample of origin, sequenced in a study of T-cell reconstitution after alpha-beta-depleted transplantation in children. During its preparation, the TCRbeta library received unique molecular identifiers. TCRdb ran MiXCR on the PCR reads and lists one entry per CDR3 protein. The data contain about 980,000 distinct CDR3 sequences, about 30% of them seen just once; the ten biggest clones take up roughly 30%. Here the sequenced sample was PBMCs, mostly from graft donor cells, taken 360 days after TCRalphabeta/CD19-depleted stem cell transplant. These receptors originate from a boy younger than two who had a stem cell transplant for SCID, so the T cells may come from the graft donor.

This clonotype appeared many times. The CDR3, as DNA: TGTGCCAGCAGCCACTCGGGAAGGGGGAACAATGAGCAGTTCTTC. Translating it yields CASSHSGRGNNEQFF. The rearrangement uses TRBV4-2 and TRBJ2-1; maybe TRBD1 (6 bases). CDR1 is LGHNA and CDR2 is YNFKEQ in the germline V gene. The CDR3 contains 15 residues. Trimming pared 3 bases from V and 5 bases from J, leaving 14 bases between.

This clonotype showed up just a few times. This chain links TRBV18 with TRBJ2-7; 10 bases agree with TRBD1. Germline CDR1 reads KGHSH; CDR2 reads LQKENI. The CDR3 spans 16 residues. V was clipped by 2 bases and J by 4 bases; unmatched bases: 8. The CDR3 DNA sequence: TGTGCCAGCTCACCAGACAGGGGGCTTTCTCTTTACGAGCAGTACTTC. Residues: CASSPDRGLSLYEQYF.

This clonotype was detected only a few times. This rearrangement joins TRBV3-1 to TRBJ2-1, with D hard to call. With 0 bases removed from V and 3 bases from J, the gap between germline ends came to 6 bases. CDR1 LGHDT and CDR2 YNNKEL come from the germline V gene (reference sequence). The CDR3 sequence is 14 residues long. CDR3: CASSQDTSYNEQFF. CDR3 sequence (DNA): TGTGCCAGCAGCCAAGATACCAGCTACAATGAGCAGTTCTTC.

The DNA for the CDR3 is TGTGCCAGCAGCGGCCCGGGGACCACAGATACGCAGTATTTT. As protein: CASSGPGTTDTQYF. The J gene is TRBJ2-3, the V gene TRBV9, with D perhaps assigned TRBD1 or TRBD2 (5 bases each). The CDR3 runs to 14 residues. CDR1 and CDR2 from the germline V gene are SGDLS and YYNGEE. V was shortened by 3 bases and J by 2 bases, with 10 bases between the two germline ends. Based on the CDR3 plus reference TRBV9 and TRBJ2-3, the full variable domain is DSGVTQTPKHLITATGQRVTLRCSPRSGDLSVYWYQQSLDQGLQFLIQYYNGEERAKGNILERFSAQQFPDLHSELNLSSLELGDSALYFCASSGPGTTDTQYFGPGTRLTVL.

The CDR3 loop reads CSARDPSSGAHEQFF. DNA for the CDR3: TGCAGTGCTAGAGATCCGTCTAGCGGGGCCCACGAGCAGTTCTTC. This chain joins TRBV20-1 and TRBJ2-1; 9 bases agree with TRBD2. The V gene's germline CDR1 is DFQATT and CDR2 SNEGSKA (reference sequence). The length of the CDR3 is 15 residues. V lost 0 bases and J lost 10; bases outside the gene matches: 10.

The rearrangement joins TRBV11-1 to TRBJ1-1, with unresolved D. Germline values: CDR1 SGHAT, CDR2 FQDESV (reference sequence). The CDR3 covers 17 residues. V was pared by 0 bases and J by 2 bases, with 16 bases between. For the CDR3, the DNA is TGTGCCAGCAGCTTAGCCCGAGCAGATAATTTTAACACTGAAGCTTTCTTT. This codes for CASSLARADNFNTEAFF.

This clonotype has a handful of counts. The rearrangement links TRBV3-1 to TRBJ2-2, with D possibly TRBD1 on 6 matching bases. CDR3 length equals 13 residues. CDR1 is LGHDT and CDR2 is YNNKEL in the germline V gene (reference sequence). Trimming took off 5 bases at V and 7 bases at J, with 11 bases between the two ends. The DNA of the CDR3 is TGTGCCAGCAGCGGGCAGGGGATCGGGGAGCTGTTTTTT. Translated, it gives CASSGQGIGELFF.

The chain has TRBV28 and TRBJ1-1; 9 positions agree with TRBD1. Unmatched junction bases numbered 11, after V lost 5 bases and J lost 1 base. Per the germline V gene, CDR1 is MDHEN and CDR2 is SYDVKM. This CDR3 region has 17 residues. This chain's CDR3 is CASSLYRQGVRNTEAFF. CDR3 DNA: TGTGCCAGCAGTCTATACCGACAGGGGGTTCGGAACACTGAAGCTTTCTTT.

This clonotype was found many times. The chain employs TRBV5-1 and TRBJ2-2; unclear D gene. There are 14 residues in the CDR3. With 2 bases removed from V and 7 bases from J, the gap between germline ends came to 12 bases. From germline, CDR1 is SGHRS and CDR2 YFSETQ. Here the CDR3 reads CASSLGNFGGELFF. In DNA, the CDR3 is TGCGCCAGCAGCTTAGGAAATTTTGGCGGGGAGCTGTTTTTT. Full variable domain (outside the CDR3, taken from reference TRBV5-1 and TRBJ2-2): KAGVTQTPRYLIKTRGQQVTLSCSPISGHRSVSWYQQTPGQGLQFLFEYFSETQRNKGNFPGRFSGRQFSNSRSEMNVSTLELGDSALYLCASSLGNFGGELFFGEGSRLTVL.

J is TRBJ1-6 and V is TRBV3-1; TRBD1 might be the D (5 bases). Between the trimmed V and J ends, which lost 11 bases and 9 bases, there was a span of 32 bases. Germline CDR1 reads LGHDT; CDR2 reads YNNKEL (reference sequence). This CDR3 region has 18 residues. DNA of the CDR3: TGTGCCTGCTCCCAAAGGATTCAATCGGGACCGAGGATTTCACCCCTCCACTTT. The encoded protein is CACSQRIQSGPRISPLHF.

This clonotype was seen only once. The rearrangement joins TRBV4-1 to TRBJ2-1; 8 bases map to TRBD2. The CDR3 contains 15 residues. With 0 bases clipped from V and 7 bases from J, the junction kept 5 bases outside the gene matches. Per germline, CDR1 MGHRA and CDR2 YSYEKL. CDR3 coding DNA: TGCGCCAGCAGCCAAGATCTGGCGGGGGGTAATGAGCAGTTCTTC. Encoded protein: CASSQDLAGGNEQFF.

The chain employs TRBV5-1 and TRBJ2-4; D not resolved. Between the trimmed V and J ends, which lost 0 bases and 2 bases, there was a span of 12 bases. This CDR3 has 16 amino acids. Germline V gene data show CDR1 as SGHRS and CDR2 as YFSETQ. CDR3 sequence reads: CASSLGTAGSKNIQYF. As DNA, the CDR3 is TGCGCCAGCAGCTTGGGAACTGCAGGATCCAAAAACATTCAGTACTTC.

This clonotype turned up a few times. This chain connects TRBV12-3 or TRBV12-4 to TRBJ2-7; TRBD1 is a possible D gene (6 bases). The CDR3 is 15 amino acids. V was trimmed by 4 bases and J by 3 bases, leaving 16 bases between them. The CDR3 reads CASSSPPQGFYEQYF. DNA of the CDR3: TGTGCCAGCAGTTCCCCCCCACAGGGATTCTACGAGCAGTACTTC.

This clonotype was found a few times. This chain links TRBV12-3 or TRBV12-4 with TRBJ1-5, with D tentatively TRBD1 (5 bases). V lost 7 bases and J 9 bases, leaving 13 bases between the germline ends. The CDR3 extends over 12 amino acids. Written as DNA, the CDR3 is TGTGCCAGCACCACCGGGGCCAGGCCCCAGCATTTT. Translation gives CASTTGARPQHF.